Following are 29 T cell receptor beta chains from one sample sequenced in a study of beta chain features in type 1 diabetes. Investigators reverse transcribed all isolated RNA, so they sequenced expressed TCRB transcripts. The data were produced by immunoSEQ multiplex PCR, yet TCRdb's version contains in-frame clones alone and is incomplete. The sample yields 620,000 or so clones, roughly a sixth seen once. Sequencing input: naive CD4+ T cells from blood. The receptors stem from a man between 18 and 35 years old in good health.

V gene TRBV6-6 combines with J gene TRBJ2-1; TRBD2 aligns across 8 bases. The CDR3 contains 15 residues. Germline V gives CDR1 MNHNY, CDR2 SVGAGI (reference sequence). Trimming removed 4 bases from V and 7 bases from J; junction bases left unmatched: 9. The CDR3 here is CASSSRTSMVNEQFF. Written as DNA, the CDR3 is TGTGCCAGCAGTTCACGGACTAGCATGGTTAATGAGCAGTTCTTC.

This clone occurred a few times. Other DNA sequences of this sample code for an identical CDR3. The V and J genes are TRBV20-1 and TRBJ1-1; D is unclear. Trimming pared 4 bases from V and 1 base from J, leaving 4 bases between. CDR3 size: 11 residues. From germline, CDR1 is DFQATT and CDR2 SNEGSKA (reference sequence). The CDR3 DNA sequence: TGCAGTGCTAAAGGGAACACTGAAGCTTTCTTT. It is translated as CSAKGNTEAFF.

The chain carries TRBV30 and TRBJ1-2; weak D call: TRBD1 (6 bases). The CDR3 length is 15 residues. The V gene lost 4 bases and the J gene lost 0 bases, with 15 bases spanning the gap. From germline, CDR1 is GTSNPN and CDR2 SVGIG (reference sequence). This chain's CDR3 is CAWTPAGAANYGYTF. CDR3 bases: TGTGCCTGGACCCCCGCAGGGGCAGCTAACTATGGCTACACCTTC.

This chain links TRBV5-1 with TRBJ1-2; tentatively, D is TRBD1 (5 bases). Germline V CDR1 and CDR2: SGHRS, YFSETQ. The CDR3 runs to 14 residues. V lost 6 bases, J lost 3 bases, and 15 bases lay in between. For the CDR3, the DNA is TGCGCCAGCACCAGGGACTTCCCCGACTATGGCTACACCTTC. Protein: CASTRDFPDYGYTF.

The chain combines TRBV2 with TRBJ2-3, with D tentatively TRBD1 (6 bases). This CDR3 has 13 residues. CDR1 and CDR2 from the germline V gene are SNHLY and FYNNEI. V was shortened by 7 bases and J by 4 bases, with 12 bases between the two germline ends. CDR3 loop: CASNGRGADTQYF. CDR3 nucleotide sequence: TGTGCCAGCAATGGCAGGGGTGCAGATACGCAGTATTTT.

This clone was found a few times. The gene calls are TRBV7-3 and TRBJ1-1; no clear D gene. From germline, CDR1 is SGHTA and CDR2 FQGTGA. This CDR3 contains 13 residues. V was cut by 2 bases and J by 6 bases, with 10 bases left in between. The CDR3 DNA reads as TGTGCCAGCAGCTTACACAGAAAGTCTGAAGCTTTCTTT. It is translated as CASSLHRKSEAFF.

The genes are TRBV28 and TRBJ1-1, with TRBD1 matching over 8 bases. This CDR3 is built from 13 residues. Germline V gene data show CDR1 as MDHEN and CDR2 as SYDVKM. V lost 9 bases and J lost 4; bases outside the gene matches: 7. The DNA for the CDR3 is TGTGCCAGTAAGACAGGGGAAATCACTGAAGCTTTCTTT. Encoded protein: CASKTGEITEAFF.

The rearrangement links TRBV7-2 to TRBJ1-2; TRBD1 matches at 9 bases. The CDR3 contains 14 residues. The ends lost 3 bases at V and 4 bases at J; junction bases unmatched: 3. Germline assignment: CDR1 SGHTA and CDR2 FQGNSA. CDR3 amino acids: CASSLGTGPYGYTF. In DNA, the CDR3 is TGTGCCAGCAGCTTGGGGACAGGGCCCTATGGCTACACCTTC.

This clone was picked up a small number of times. This chain links TRBV11-2 with TRBJ2-7, with 9 bases that match TRBD2. The germline CDR1 and CDR2 sequences are SGHAT and FQNNGV. With V trimmed by 6 bases and J by 3 bases, 6 bases remained unmatched. The CDR3 runs 14 residues. As DNA, the CDR3 is TGTGCCAGCAGGCCGGGACTAGCTCTCTACGAGCAGTACTTC. Its translation is CASRPGLALYEQYF.

Comment on this clone: The same CDR3 can be traced to other DNA sequences in this sample. The chain carries TRBV5-1 and TRBJ2-1; no reliable D call. There are 14 residues in the CDR3. Germline V CDR1 and CDR2: SGHRS, YFSETQ. Trimming cost V 0 bases and J 1 base, with 5 bases left between them. DNA for the CDR3: TGCGCCAGCAGCTTGGGGCAATCCTACAATGAGCAGTTCTTC. Encoded protein: CASSLGQSYNEQFF.

The V and J genes are TRBV6-1 and TRBJ2-7, with D possibly being TRBD2 (5 bases). Trimming removed 8 bases from V and 3 bases from J, with 8 bases in between. Germline lookup yields CDR1 MNHNS and CDR2 SASEGT. This CDR3 is built from 11 residues. The CDR3 sequence: CASWEYYEQYF. CDR3 DNA: TGTGCCAGCTGGGAGTACTACGAGCAGTACTTC.

The gene calls are TRBV7-6 and TRBJ2-5; tentatively, D is TRBD2 (6 bases). CDR1 SGHVS and CDR2 FNYEAQ come from the germline V gene. The CDR3 spans 17 residues. The ends were cut back, 5 bases at V and 9 bases at J, with 28 bases in the middle. CDR3 protein: CASSAPGSTVASVSQYF. The DNA of the CDR3 is TGTGCCAGCAGCGCTCCCGGGAGCACCGTGGCTTCTGTCTCCCAGTACTTC.

In this sample, this clone turned up a few times. For the CDR3, the DNA is TGTGCCAGCAGCACCGAAGGGACAGGGGCCCAGCATTTT. Residues: CASSTEGTGAQHF. The genes are TRBV7-9 and TRBJ1-5; TRBD1 aligns across 10 bases. Trimming cost V 5 bases and J 11 bases; bases outside gene matches: 6. CDR1 SEHNR and CDR2 FQNEAQ come from the germline V gene (reference sequence). The CDR3 is 13 amino acids.

V is TRBV27 and J is TRBJ2-2; 8 nucleotides agree with TRBD2. Germline V CDR1 and CDR2: MNHEY, SMNVEV (reference sequence). CDR3 size: 15 residues. Germline trimming cut 4 bases from V and 4 bases from J; bases unmatched to any gene: 5. CDR3 sequence reads: CASSSPAGATGELFF. The CDR3 DNA is TGTGCCAGCAGTTCTCCAGCGGGAGCCACCGGGGAGCTGTTTTTT.

The chain links TRBV5-1 to TRBJ2-7; 8 bases map to TRBD2. The CDR3 covers 15 residues. Germline V lookup: CDR1 SGHRS, CDR2 YFSETQ. The junction had 5 bases not matched to a gene; V was cut back by 0 bases and J by 3 bases. CDR3 coding DNA: TGCGCCAGCAGCTTGGGGGTAGCGGGGATCTACGAGCAGTACTTC. Its protein is CASSLGVAGIYEQYF.

This clone was counted between two and nine times. V usage is TRBV29-1 and J usage is TRBJ2-5, with 8 bases aligning to TRBD1. Trimming took 6 bases from V and 4 from J; bases not matched to a gene: 7. Per the germline V gene, CDR1 is SQVTM and CDR2 is ANQGSEA. There are 13 residues in the CDR3. CDR3 sequence: CSVSGGSLETQYF. As DNA, the CDR3 is TGCAGCGTGTCAGGGGGCTCATTAGAGACCCAGTACTTC.

The J gene is TRBJ1-3, the V gene TRBV7-2; D perhaps matches TRBD1 (6 bases). The germline V gene encodes CDR1 SGHTA and CDR2 FQGNSA. Trimming shortened V by 1 base and J by 4 bases, and 17 bases separated the two germline ends. This CDR3 contains 17 residues. As DNA, the CDR3 is TGTGCCAGCAGCTTAGACCCACCGGGGGCGGGAGGAAACACCATATATTTT. This codes for CASSLDPPGAGGNTIYF.

This clone was detected a few times. The chain employs TRBV28 and TRBJ2-3, with D unresolved. The CDR3 totals 15 residues. Germline lookup yields CDR1 MDHEN and CDR2 SYDVKM. V was pared by 5 bases and J by 1 base, with 13 bases between. The CDR3 DNA follows: TGTGCCAGCAGTCCCTCCTACCGGGGCACAGATACGCAGTATTTT. This translates into CASSPSYRGTDTQYF.

This rearrangement joins TRBV7-2 to TRBJ1-4; TRBD1 aligns across 7 bases. Germline V lookup: CDR1 SGHTA, CDR2 FQGNSA. V dropped 5 bases and J dropped 7; count of bases not matched to a gene: 7. This CDR3 comprises 14 residues. In nucleotides, the CDR3 is TGTGCCAGCAGCCAGCGTCGGGACAGTGAAAAACTGTTTTTT. It translates to CASSQRRDSEKLFF.

This clone has only a few counts. The J gene is TRBJ2-1, the V gene TRBV7-8, with a possible D match to TRBD1 (6 bases). V lost 5 bases to trimming and J lost 5 bases, with 7 bases between them. The V gene's germline CDR1 is SGHVS and CDR2 FQNEAQ. The CDR3 loop spans 12 amino acids. This CDR3 reads CASSGGHNEQFF. CDR3 coding DNA: TGTGCCAGCAGCGGGGGCCACAATGAGCAGTTCTTC.

Only a few counts were recorded for this clone. The chain employs TRBV28 and TRBJ2-7, with D perhaps matching TRBD1 or TRBD2 (5 bases each). V lost 7 bases and J 4 bases, leaving 11 bases between the germline ends. This CDR3 is 12 amino acids long. The germline V gene has CDR1 MDHEN and CDR2 SYDVKM. CDR3 residues: CASKGSLYEQYF. CDR3 in DNA: TGTGCCAGCAAGGGGAGTTTGTACGAGCAGTACTTC.

This clone was recorded only once. This sequence is one base from a far larger clone and is likely a read error. The chain couples TRBV2 to TRBJ2-3; D is uncertain. The CDR3 spans 11 residues. V lost 7 bases to trimming and J lost 2 bases, with 4 bases between them. Germline loops: CDR1 SNHLY, CDR2 FYNNEI. The CDR3 DNA sequence: TGTGCCAGCACCTACACAGATACGCAGTATTTT. It is translated as CASTYTDTQYF.

This clone was detected only a few times. The rearrangement links TRBV11-3 to TRBJ2-1, with 7 bases fitting TRBD2. This CDR3 has 15 residues. V trimming: 0 bases; J trimming: 9 bases; junction bases outside the gene matches: 8. From germline, CDR1 is SGHNT and CDR2 YENEEA. CDR3 residues: CASSLDKRRETEQFF. The CDR3, as DNA: TGTGCCAGCAGCTTAGATAAACGGCGGGAGACTGAGCAGTTCTTC.

This clone was seen a handful of times. This sequence joins TRBV7-2 and TRBJ2-3, with 9 bases that match TRBD1. The CDR3 has 16 amino acids. J lost 2 bases, V lost 1 base, and 4 bases had no gene match. The germline V gene encodes CDR1 SGHTA and CDR2 FQGNSA. CDR3 nucleotide sequence: TGTGCCAGCAGCTTAGTACAGGGGGCTTACACAGATACGCAGTATTTT. Protein: CASSLVQGAYTDTQYF. The variable domain in full, completed from reference TRBV7-2 and TRBJ2-3, reads GAGVSQSPSNKVTEKGKDVELRCDPISGHTALYWYRQSLGQGLEFLIYFQGNSAPDKSGLPSDRFSAERTGGSVSTLTIQRTQQEDSAVYLCASSLVQGAYTDTQYFGPGTRLTVL.

This chain connects TRBV6-6 to TRBJ1-5, with a tentative D call TRBD1 (6 bases). V lost 6 bases, J lost 3 bases, and 12 bases lay in between. The CDR3 has 14 amino acids. From germline, CDR1 is MNHNY and CDR2 SVGAGI (reference sequence). The CDR3 is CASSLQGLNQPQHF. In DNA, the CDR3 is TGTGCCAGCAGCCTACAGGGACTCAATCAGCCCCAGCATTTT.

Only a few counts were recorded for this clone. This chain connects TRBV7-3 to TRBJ2-5; 8 bases are a match to TRBD1. Trimming removed 1 base from V and 9 bases from J; junction bases left unmatched: 13. Per the germline V gene, CDR1 is SGHTA and CDR2 is FQGTGA. The CDR3 runs 16 residues. This CDR3 is CASSLISGGRLDAQYF. CDR3 DNA sequence: TGTGCCAGCAGCTTAATCTCAGGGGGCAGATTAGATGCCCAGTACTTC.

This clone was seen a handful of times. The chain combines TRBV18 with TRBJ1-1, with 7 bases identical to TRBD1. The CDR3 has 14 amino acids. Trimming at V came to 6 bases and at J to 2 bases, leaving 6 bases not matched to a gene. Germline V gene lookup returns CDR1 KGHSH and CDR2 LQKENI. CDR3 coding DNA: TGTGCCAGCTCGGTGGGACAGATTAACACTGAAGCTTTCTTT. Translation gives CASSVGQINTEAFF. The full variable domain, in which reference TRBV18 and TRBJ1-1 provide the parts outside the CDR3, is NAGVMQNPRHLVRRRGQEARLRCSPMKGHSHVYWYRQLPEEGLKFMVYLQKENIIDESGMPKERFSAEFPKEGPSILRIQQVVRGDSAAYFCASSVGQINTEAFFGQGTRLTVV.

The chain links TRBV19 to TRBJ2-5; unclear D gene. The germline V gene encodes CDR1 LNHDA and CDR2 SQIVND (reference sequence). Trimming shortened V by 9 bases and J by 4 bases, and 12 bases separated the two germline ends. The CDR3 is 12 amino acids. CDR3 DNA: TGTGCCAGCAGCACAGTGCGAGAGACCCAGTACTTC. Translation gives CASSTVRETQYF.

The rearrangement uses TRBV9 and TRBJ1-2; D unresolved. In germline, CDR1 is SGDLS, CDR2 YYNGEE. V was clipped by 6 bases and J by 5 bases, with 14 bases between them. The CDR3 covers 13 residues. The CDR3 sequence: CASTVSKGYGYTF. Written as DNA, the CDR3 is TGTGCCAGCACCGTCTCCAAAGGATATGGCTACACCTTC.